Listed below are T cell receptor beta chains from one sample, sequenced in a study of T cell responses to AZD1222 COVID-19 vaccine. This table comes from immunoSEQ multiplex PCR, and its TCRdb copy is limited to in-frame clones, with some not included. The sample has 90,000 to 130,000 clones, roughly 90% seen once; the top ten hold 2% to 2.5%. The sequencing used peripheral blood, collected 28 days after the second AZD1222 dose. The source of these receptors is an adult who received the AZD1222 COVID-19 vaccine. Both conserved end residues are part of each CDR3. The D gene is left open where the match is weak. Rows may omit the clone size; those that give it use once, few, many or a size class.

>NA|TRBJ2-7|13|NA|TRBV30
CAWRMKDSYEQYF
TGTGCCTGGAGAATGAAGGACAGCTACGAGCAGTACTTC
>NA|TRBJ1-2|13|TRBD1|TRBV15
CATSRGDSYGYTF
TGTGCCACCAGCAGAGGGGACAGCTATGGCTACACCTTC
>few|TRBJ1-1|15|NA|TRBV15
CATSGPGVGNTEAFF
TGTGCCACCAGCGGACCAGGCGTGGGGAACACTGAAGCTTTCTTT
>NA|TRBJ2-7|17|TRBD1|TRBV4-3
CASSQDHKMTGGHEQYF
TGCGCCAGCAGCCAAGATCATAAGATGACAGGGGGCCACGAGCAGTACTTC
>NA|TRBJ2-1|15|NA|TRBV28
CASSVTGSAYNEQFF
TGTGCCAGCAGTGTAACAGGGAGCGCCTACAATGAGCAGTTCTTC
>NA|TRBJ1-5|15|TRBD1|TRBV19
CASNPGQVNAQPQHF
TGTGCCAGTAACCCGGGACAGGTAAACGCGCAGCCCCAGCATTTT
>NA|TRBJ1-6|15|NA|TRBV13
CASSLGGSYNSPLHF
TGTGCCAGCAGCTTGGGGGGCTCCTATAATTCACCCCTCCACTTT
>NA|TRBJ2-1|15|NA|TRBV6-1
CASSENRRVWNEQFF
TGTGCCAGCAGTGAAAACCGCAGGGTGTGGAATGAGCAGTTCTTC
>NA|TRBJ1-6|14|NA|TRBV6-5
CASCQGPYNSPLHF
TGTGCCTCCTGCCAGGGGCCCTATAATTCACCCCTCCACTTT
>once|TRBJ1-5|15|NA|TRBV6-6
CASSYAAWTDQPQHF
TGTGCCAGCAGTTACGCCGCTTGGACCGATCAGCCCCAGCATTTT
>few|TRBJ1-5|17|NA|TRBV15
CATSKTRDGNSNQPQHF
TGTGCCACCAGCAAAACCCGGGACGGTAATAGCAATCAGCCCCAGCATTTT
>once|TRBJ2-7|12|TRBD2|TRBV24-1
CATSDGGGRQYF
TGTGCCACCAGTGATGGCGGGGGTCGACAGTACTTC
>NA|TRBJ1-6|15|NA|TRBV14
CASSPVGSYNSPLHF
TGTGCCAGCAGCCCCGTGGGCTCCTATAATTCACCCCTCCACTTT
>NA|TRBJ2-7|14|NA|TRBV7-9
CACSRGEGNGEQYF
TGTGCCTGTTCGCGAGGGGAAGGGAATGGCGAGCAGTACTTC
>NA|TRBJ2-2|14|TRBD1|TRBV7-3
CASSLTGRTGELFF
TGTGCCAGCAGCTTGACAGGGCGTACCGGGGAGCTGTTTTTT
>NA|TRBJ2-1|13|NA|TRBV27
CASSLLAKLEQFF
TGTGCCAGCAGTTTATTAGCCAAATTAGAGCAGTTCTTC
>NA|TRBJ2-7|16|NA|TRBV4-3
CASSQDPTRGSYEQYF
TGCGCCAGCAGCCAAGATCCGACACGAGGTTCCTACGAGCAGTACTTC
>NA|TRBJ1-2|16|TRBD1|TRBV6-5
CASSYQGGERNYGYTF
TGTGCCAGCAGTTACCAAGGGGGCGAAAGGAACTATGGCTACACCTTC
>NA|TRBJ1-6|13|NA|TRBV7-6
CASSLGEDSPLHF
TGTGCCAGCAGCTTGGGAGAGGATTCACCCCTCCACTTT
>NA|TRBJ1-1|15|TRBD1|TRBV7-2
CATSPSTGMNTEAFF
TGTGCCACTTCTCCTTCGACAGGGATGAACACTGAAGCTTTCTTT
>NA|TRBJ2-7|17|NA|TRBV18
CASSPPFGLSSTYEQYF
TGTGCCAGCTCACCGCCTTTCGGATTAAGCAGCACCTACGAGCAGTACTTC
>NA|TRBJ2-3|10|NA|TRBV2
CASRHDTQYF
TGTGCCAGCCGACATGATACGCAGTATTTT
>NA|TRBJ2-6|16|TRBD1|TRBV4-3
CASSQLGGLGANVLTF
TGCGCCAGCAGCCAGCTAGGGGGCCTCGGGGCCAACGTCCTGACTTTC
>NA|TRBJ2-7|15|NA|TRBV27
CASSTTGSAAYEQYF
TGTGCCAGCAGTACCACAGGGTCCGCGGCCTACGAGCAGTACTTC
>NA|TRBJ1-2|14|TRBD1|TRBV15
CATSTRTGSYGYTF
TGTGCCACCAGCACCAGGACAGGTTCTTATGGCTACACCTTC
>NA|TRBJ1-3|13|NA|TRBV7-2
CASSFGWGNTIYF
TGTGCCAGCAGCTTCGGATGGGGAAACACCATATATTTT
>NA|TRBJ1-5|12|NA|TRBV7-9
CASSLSAQPQHF
TGTGCCAGCAGCTTAAGTGCTCAGCCCCAGCATTTT
>NA|TRBJ2-7|15|TRBD1|TRBV7-3
CASSPGTGSSYEQYF
TGTGCCAGCAGCCCCGGGACAGGGAGTTCCTACGAGCAGTACTTC
>NA|TRBJ1-2|13|TRBD1|TRBV6-2/TRBV6-3
CASSYKGTVGYTF
TGTGCCAGCAGTTACAAGGGGACAGTCGGCTACACCTTC
>NA|TRBJ1-5|12|NA|TRBV6-2/TRBV6-3
CASSYYDQPQHF
TGTGCCAGCAGTTACTACGATCAGCCCCAGCATTTT
>once|TRBJ2-5|15|TRBD1|TRBV19
CASSPGTASGETQYF
TGTGCCAGTAGTCCCGGGACAGCGTCCGGGGAGACCCAGTACTTC
>NA|TRBJ2-1|15|NA|TRBV6-1
CASSEGGGGYNEQFF
TGTGCCAGCAGTGAAGGAGGGGGGGGCTACAATGAGCAGTTCTTC
>once|TRBJ1-2|15|NA|TRBV7-9
CASSSVGEGRRGYTF
TGTGCCAGCAGCTCCGTTGGCGAGGGGCGGCGGGGCTACACCTTC
>NA|TRBJ1-1|16|NA|TRBV7-2
CASSYLTGTLDTEAFF
TGTGCCAGCAGCTACCTGACCGGGACCCTGGACACTGAAGCTTTCTTT
>NA|TRBJ1-1|15|NA|TRBV29-1
CSVFGDPGRDTEAFF
TGCAGCGTTTTTGGGGATCCAGGGCGTGACACTGAAGCTTTCTTT
>NA|TRBJ2-1|14|TRBD1|TRBV15
CATLGQGAFNEQFF
TGTGCCACCCTTGGACAGGGGGCTTTCAATGAGCAGTTCTTC
>NA|TRBJ2-3|12|NA|TRBV10-3
CAISANTDTQYF
TGTGCCATCAGTGCCAACACAGATACGCAGTATTTT
>NA|TRBJ1-2|13|NA|TRBV3-1/TRBV3-2
CASSDKGDYGYTF
TGTGCCAGCAGCGACAAGGGGGACTATGGCTACACCTTC
>few|TRBJ1-2|14|NA|TRBV5-4
CASSSPTGIYGYTF
TGTGCCAGCAGCTCCCCTACAGGCATCTATGGCTACACCTTC
>NA|TRBJ2-3|14|NA|TRBV6-2/TRBV6-3
CASSSNRDPRTQYF
TGTGCCAGCAGTTCAAACCGGGACCCGAGGACGCAGTATTTT
>NA|TRBJ1-2|16|NA|TRBV20-1
CSASSPMAGRQYGYTF
TGCAGTGCTAGTTCACCGATGGCAGGGCGTCAATATGGCTACACCTTC
>NA|TRBJ1-2|13|NA|TRBV7-8
CASSLVRVGGYTF
TGTGCCAGCAGCTTAGTGCGGGTCGGAGGCTACACCTTC
>NA|TRBJ1-1|14|NA|TRBV19
CASSWRGENTEAFF
TGTGCCAGTAGTTGGCGTGGGGAGAACACTGAAGCTTTCTTT
>NA|TRBJ1-2|14|NA|TRBV5-4
CASTRGGGHYGYTF
TGTGCCAGCACCCGAGGAGGGGGTCACTATGGCTACACCTTC
>few|TRBJ1-2|16|TRBD1|TRBV5-8
CASSQGQGNLDYGYTF
TGTGCCAGCAGCCAAGGACAGGGGAATTTGGACTATGGCTACACCTTC
>NA|TRBJ1-6|15|TRBD1|TRBV5-4
CASSLDQGAGSPLHF
TGTGCCAGCAGCTTGGATCAGGGGGCGGGTTCACCCCTCCACTTT
>NA|TRBJ1-1|11|NA|TRBV20-1
CSAYQVPWAFF
TGCAGTGCGTATCAGGTCCCCTGGGCTTTCTTT
>once|TRBJ2-3|17|TRBD2|TRBV27
CASSLREERGVTDTQYF
TGTGCCAGCAGTTTGAGGGAAGAGCGGGGGGTCACAGATACGCAGTATTTT
>NA|TRBJ1-3|14|NA|TRBV6-5
CASSPTRAGNTIYF
TGTGCCAGCAGCCCCACGAGGGCTGGAAACACCATATATTTT
>NA|TRBJ1-3|13|NA|TRBV29-1
CSVDRVTGNTIYF
TGCAGCGTTGACAGGGTGACTGGAAACACCATATATTTT
>NA|TRBJ2-2|15|NA|TRBV6-5
CASIGPGQRAEELFF
TGTGCCAGCATCGGCCCGGGACAAAGGGCGGAGGAGCTGTTTTTT
>NA|TRBJ1-2|15|NA|TRBV7-9
CASSNGWAGNYGYTF
TGTGCCAGCAGTAACGGGTGGGCCGGCAACTATGGCTACACCTTC
>few|TRBJ1-6|16|TRBD1|TRBV7-8
CASNYGQGSYNSPLHF
TGTGCCAGCAATTACGGACAGGGGAGTTATAATTCACCCCTCCACTTT
>NA|TRBJ2-5|18|TRBD2|TRBV7-2
CAIRTGTSGGAGQETQYF
TGTGCCATCCGGACCGGGACTAGCGGGGGGGCAGGCCAAGAGACCCAGTACTTC
>NA|TRBJ1-5|15|NA|TRBV19
CASSPGSAAHQPQHF
TGTGCCAGTAGCCCAGGGTCGGCGGCCCATCAGCCCCAGCATTTT
>NA|TRBJ2-3|17|TRBD2|TRBV4-2
CASSQDGGGGAADTQYF
TGTGCCAGCAGCCAAGATGGGGGCGGGGGGGCCGCAGATACGCAGTATTTT
>NA|TRBJ2-3|14|NA|TRBV2
CASRGQAGTDTQYF
TGTGCCAGCAGGGGCCAGGCGGGCACAGATACGCAGTATTTT